One and the same sample provided the 24 T cell receptor beta chains below, sequenced in a study of PD-1 blockade in classical Hodgkin lymphoma. In every patient, relapse followed autologous stem cell transplantation, while exposure to brentuximab vedotin differed. Investigators isolated CD4+ T cells from thawed PBMCs through magnetic negative selection. TCRdb's table, derived via immunoSEQ multiplex PCR, lists solely in-frame clones and lacks some. This sample has 10,000 to 15,000 clones, with roughly three quarters found just once. The starting material was CD4+ T cells from blood, obtained at baseline. Receptor source: a human donor with classical Hodgkin lymphoma.

The chain employs TRBV28 and TRBJ2-2; the D call may be TRBD1 or TRBD2 (7 bases each). The CDR3 extends over 15 amino acids. Germline V lookup: CDR1 MDHEN, CDR2 SYDVKM. Trimming left V 4 bases short and J 5 bases short, with 14 bases between. The CDR3 here is CASSSRQGGTGELFF. The DNA of the CDR3 is TGTGCCAGCAGTTCCCGACAGGGAGGGACCGGGGAGCTGTTTTTT. Together with reference TRBV28 and TRBJ2-2, the CDR3 gives the full variable domain: DVKVTQSSRYLVKRTGEKVFLECVQDMDHENMFWYRQDPGLGLRLIYFSYDVKMKEKGDIPEGYSVSREKKERFSLILESASTNQTSMYLCASSSRQGGTGELFFGEGSRLTVL.

The genes are TRBV4-3 and TRBJ1-6; D is unresolved. The length of the CDR3 is 19 residues. Germline CDR1 reads LGHNA; CDR2 reads YSLEER. With 0 bases removed from V and 0 bases from J, the gap between germline ends came to 15 bases. In DNA form, the CDR3 reads TGCGCCAGCAGCCAAGATCCGTTACAGCTCTACTCCTATAATTCACCCCTCCACTTT. Its protein product is CASSQDPLQLYSYNSPLHF.

This clone was seen a single time. Here the CDR3 reads CASSLIGNRGIEKLFF. The DNA for the CDR3 is TGCGCCAGCAGCTTGATAGGTAACAGGGGAATTGAAAAACTGTTTTTT. This rearrangement joins TRBV5-1 to TRBJ1-4; TRBD1 agrees at 7 bases. Germline CDR1 reads SGHRS; CDR2 reads YFSETQ. V lost 1 base and J lost 7; bases outside the gene matches: 10. The CDR3 totals 16 residues.

V usage is TRBV7-2 and J usage is TRBJ1-4; D unclear. The CDR3 is 14 residues long. Germline V gene lookup returns CDR1 SGHTA and CDR2 FQGNSA. Trimming stripped 5 bases from V and 7 bases from J, with 14 bases between. In DNA form, the CDR3 reads TGTGCCAGCAGCGAATCAGTGGACCTTGAAAAACTGTTTTTT. Protein sequence: CASSESVDLEKLFF.

This clone has only one observation. The CDR3 reads CASSEKGLAGAETQYF. CDR3 bases: TGTGCCAGCAGTGAAAAGGGGTTGGCAGGGGCTGAGACCCAGTACTTC. J is TRBJ2-5 and V is TRBV2, with D perhaps matching TRBD1 (6 bases). The germline V gene has CDR1 SNHLY and CDR2 FYNNEI. V lost 2 bases to trimming and J lost 5 bases, with 18 bases between them. The CDR3 consists of 16 residues.

This clone was picked up a small number of times. CDR3 sequence: CASSYSTQSNEKLFF. The CDR3 DNA reads as TGTGCCAGCAGTTACTCGACACAGTCTAATGAAAAACTGTTTTTT. The chain joins TRBV6-5 to TRBJ1-4; D gene uncertain. CDR1 MNHEY and CDR2 SVGAGI come from the germline V gene. The CDR3 has 15 amino acids. Trimming took 0 bases from V and 3 from J, leaving 8 bases between them.

This clone was detected a few times. The chain uses TRBV18 and TRBJ2-3; unclear D gene. Germline values: CDR1 KGHSH, CDR2 LQKENI. V lost 0 bases and J lost 0, with 16 bases in between. This CDR3 has 18 amino acids. The CDR3 loop reads CASSPPIAHASSTDTQYF. DNA of the CDR3: TGTGCCAGCTCACCACCGATAGCTCACGCGTCCAGCACAGATACGCAGTATTTT.

The chain combines TRBV7-3 with TRBJ2-2; perhaps TRBD1 as D (5 bases). V lost 5 bases, J lost 7 bases, and 8 bases lay in between. The germline CDR1 and CDR2 sequences are SGHTA and FQGTGA. The CDR3 spans 12 residues. The CDR3 sequence is CASSLQGGELFF. CDR3 sequence (DNA): TGTGCCAGCAGCCTGCAGGGCGGGGAGCTGTTTTTT.

In this sample, this clone turned up once. The rearrangement uses TRBV9 and TRBJ2-7; D ambiguous. Germline V lookup: CDR1 SGDLS, CDR2 YYNGEE. This CDR3 comprises 16 residues. V gave up 0 bases and J gave up 2 bases, with 15 bases separating them. The CDR3 loop is CASSVGTAPGPYEQYF. In DNA, the CDR3 is TGTGCCAGCAGCGTAGGAACTGCCCCTGGGCCCTACGAGCAGTACTTC. The variable domain in full, with the rest retrieved from reference TRBV9 and TRBJ2-7, is DSGVTQTPKHLITATGQRVTLRCSPRSGDLSVYWYQQSLDQGLQFLIQYYNGEERAKGNILERFSAQQFPDLHSELNLSSLELGDSALYFCASSVGTAPGPYEQYFGPGTRLTVT.

This clone occurred once. The chain uses TRBV7-6 and TRBJ2-3, with 10 bases fitting TRBD2. CDR3 length: 14 amino acids. Germline-derived CDR1 and CDR2 are SGHVS and FNYEAQ. Germline trimming cut 4 bases from V and 4 bases from J; bases unmatched to any gene: 2. As DNA, the CDR3 is TGTGCCAGCAGCTATGGACTAGCGGCAGATACGCAGTATTTT. Translating gives CASSYGLAADTQYF.

For this clone: Other DNA sequences in this sample translate to the same CDR3. The chain recombines TRBV5-5 with TRBJ2-7, with D possibly matching TRBD1 (6 bases). Between the trimmed V and J ends, which lost 0 bases and 0 bases, there was a span of 10 bases. The CDR3 runs 15 residues. CDR1 is SGHKS and CDR2 is YYEKEE in the germline V gene (reference sequence). CDR3 in amino acids: CASSLAQGSSYEQYF. Here the CDR3 DNA reads TGTGCCAGCAGCTTGGCTCAGGGGAGCTCCTACGAGCAGTACTTC.

The rearrangement joins TRBV15 to TRBJ2-3; TRBD2 agrees at 9 bases. The germline V gene encodes CDR1 LNHNV and CDR2 YYDKDF (reference sequence). Unmatched junction bases numbered 13, after V lost 0 bases and J lost 6 bases. This CDR3 has 18 amino acids. The DNA for the CDR3 is TGTGCCACCAGCAGAGATCTTGGCGGGGGGGCCCTATGGGATACGCAGTATTTT. The encoded protein is CATSRDLGGGALWDTQYF.

The J gene is TRBJ1-5, the V gene TRBV15; D may be TRBD1 (5 bases). The germline V gene has CDR1 LNHNV and CDR2 YYDKDF (reference sequence). This CDR3 is 12 amino acids long. Trimming pared 5 bases from V and 11 bases from J, leaving 13 bases between. The CDR3 DNA reads TGTGCCACCAGCGGGGGAGGGAGAGCCCAGCATTTT. Protein product: CATSGGGRAQHF.

This clone was recorded once. The chain combines TRBV11-2 with TRBJ2-3, with D possibly being TRBD1 (5 bases). Germline-derived CDR1 and CDR2 are SGHAT and FQNNGV. The V end lost 3 bases, the J end lost 2 bases, and 9 bases lay between the germline ends. The CDR3 loop spans 14 amino acids. The CDR3 loop is CASSFRTSTDTQYF. Written as DNA, the CDR3 is TGTGCCAGCAGCTTTCGGACATCCACAGATACGCAGTATTTT.

The V gene is TRBV30, the J gene TRBJ1-2; 7 bases fit TRBD1. V gave up 1 base and J gave up 8 bases; unmatched junction bases: 10. The CDR3 has 14 residues. Per germline, CDR1 GTSNPN and CDR2 SVGIG (reference sequence). The CDR3 spells CAWSDNRGSMGYTF. The CDR3 nucleotides read TGTGCCTGGAGTGATAACAGGGGAAGTATGGGCTACACCTTC.

CDR3 in amino acids: CASSVTGSGTEAFF. The CDR3 bases are TGCGCCAGCAGCGTGACAGGGAGTGGCACTGAAGCTTTCTTT. The chain links TRBV5-1 to TRBJ1-1, with 7 positions matching TRBD1. The CDR3 spans 14 residues. Germline CDR1 is SGHRS and CDR2 is YFSETQ. The V gene end was trimmed by 4 bases and the J gene end by 4 bases; junction bases not matched to a gene: 7.

V usage is TRBV30 and J usage is TRBJ2-7; 8 nucleotides line up with TRBD1. J was trimmed by 4 bases and V by 4 bases; bases with no gene match: 6. Per the germline V gene, CDR1 is GTSNPN and CDR2 is SVGIG (reference sequence). The CDR3 runs to 13 residues. The chain's CDR3 is CAWIAGGGYEQYF. The CDR3, as DNA: TGTGCCTGGATAGCAGGGGGCGGTTACGAGCAGTACTTC.

This clone was found once. The chain employs TRBV25-1 and TRBJ1-4; D call uncertain. The CDR3 is made up of 17 amino acids. Looked up from germline, CDR1 is MGHDK and CDR2 is SYGVNS. V was shortened by 3 bases and J by 0 bases, with 14 bases between the two germline ends. The CDR3 bases are TGTGCCAGCAGTGAGTTGGGGTCCCCTGCAACTAATGAAAAACTGTTTTTT. This encodes CASSELGSPATNEKLFF.

The V gene is TRBV7-6, the J gene TRBJ2-1; the D call may be TRBD1 or TRBD2 (5 bases each). The CDR3 runs to 14 residues. Looked up from germline, CDR1 is SGHVS and CDR2 is FNYEAQ. V gave up 5 bases and J gave up 2 bases, with 10 bases separating them. The CDR3 bases are TGTGCCAGCAGCCCCTCGGGGCCCTACAATGAGCAGTTCTTC. Translated: CASSPSGPYNEQFF.

This clone has just a few counts. This chain links TRBV7-2 with TRBJ2-7; D perhaps matches TRBD1 (6 bases). In germline, CDR1 is SGHTA, CDR2 FQGNSA. V lost 5 bases and J 3 bases, leaving 14 bases between the germline ends. The CDR3 runs to 14 residues. The CDR3 spells CASSRQQGYYEQYF. CDR3 bases: TGTGCCAGCAGCCGCCAACAGGGTTACTACGAGCAGTACTTC. Drawing the rest from reference TRBV7-2 and TRBJ2-7, the complete variable domain is GAGVSQSPSNKVTEKGKDVELRCDPISGHTALYWYRQSLGQGLEFLIYFQGNSAPDKSGLPSDRFSAERTGGSVSTLTIQRTQQEDSAVYLCASSRQQGYYEQYFGPGTRLTVT.

The chain couples TRBV5-4 to TRBJ1-2; tentatively, D is TRBD1 (6 bases). This CDR3 has 13 residues. Germline CDR1 reads SGHNT; CDR2 reads YYREEE (reference sequence). V lost 0 bases, J lost 6 bases, and 9 bases lay in between. The CDR3 region is CASSLVQGHGYTF. DNA for the CDR3: TGTGCCAGCAGCTTGGTACAGGGCCATGGCTACACCTTC.

The rearrangement links TRBV19 to TRBJ2-1; D may be TRBD1 (5 bases). The CDR3 covers 14 residues. In germline, CDR1 is LNHDA, CDR2 SQIVND (reference sequence). V shed 3 bases and J shed 5 bases, with 11 bases lying between them. The CDR3 sequence: CASSMNRLDNEQFF. CDR3 nucleotide sequence: TGTGCCAGTAGTATGAACAGGCTAGACAATGAGCAGTTCTTC.

This chain links TRBV6-6 with TRBJ2-2; D could derive from TRBD1 or TRBD2 (5 bases each). Trimming pared 11 bases from V and 0 bases from J, leaving 13 bases between. The germline CDR1 and CDR2 sequences are MNHNY and SVGAGI (reference sequence). The CDR3 is made up of 14 amino acids. This chain's CDR3 is CAARGRTNTGELFF. CDR3 DNA sequence: TGTGCCGCCCGGGGCAGGACGAACACCGGGGAGCTGTTTTTT.

The chain is built from TRBV4-2 and TRBJ2-3; D uncertain. The CDR3 runs to 15 residues. Germline assignment: CDR1 LGHNA and CDR2 YNFKEQ. V was trimmed by 3 bases and J by 2 bases, leaving 12 bases between them. The CDR3 here is CASSQFSGYTDTQYF. Here the CDR3 DNA reads TGTGCCAGCAGCCAGTTTTCCGGGTACACAGATACGCAGTATTTT.